The present TCR beta chain was sequenced within a study of blood T cell repertoires in COVID-19. Study context: From the United States, Italy and Spain came samples of acute and convalescent COVID-19. Sources were T cells, B-cell-depleted T cells, or PBMCs; the material itself was cDNA or gDNA.

The germline V gene has CDR1 MNHEY and CDR2 SMNVEV (reference sequence). The CDR3 is made up of 15 amino acids. V was shortened by 5 bases and J by 0 bases, with 11 bases between the two germline ends. As processed by the authors: Nucleated cell counts were estimated from reference gene primer amplification. The data were produced by immunoSEQ multiplex PCR, yet TCRdb's version contains in-frame clones alone and is incomplete. V and J calls and clone size are as listed in that table; D and trimming were resolved from the DNA. The sample lists 120,000 or so clones; approximately 88% were seen once. The chain carries TRBV27 and TRBJ2-1, with D possibly TRBD2 on 5 matching bases. The sequenced sample was peripheral blood. The TCR comes from a woman aged 25 to 39 who had recovered from COVID-19. CDR3 DNA: TGTGCCAGCAGTCCCGGACTCTACTCCTACAATGAGCAGTTCTTC. It is translated as CASSPGLYSYNEQFF.